These T cell receptor beta chains were read from a single sample in a study of regulatory T cells in long-lasting Graves disease. MiXCR, run by TCRdb on the multiplex PCR reads, gives a single entry per CDR3 protein. Among around 450,000 distinct CDR3 sequences listed, around 15% were seen once. Another study also made use of these data, one on T cells in Graves' hyperthyroidism and ophthalmopathy.

Specimen: peripheral blood mononuclear cells (PBMCs), collected at new diagnosis, from a patient treated with antithyroid drugs. Source of these receptors: a man in his forties with Graves disease. Both conserved end residues are trimmed from each CDR3. Fields, in order: J gene, V gene, CDR3 protein.

J: TRBJ2-2; V: TRBV7-8; CDR3: ASSQGPLPNTGELF
J: TRBJ1-1; V: TRBV28; CDR3: ASSLGGRAF
J: TRBJ2-1; V: TRBV12-5; CDR3: ASGLVPILAGNNEQF
J: TRBJ2-7; V: TRBV20-1; CDR3: SARGDAYSEQY
J: TRBJ2-5; V: TRBV10-3; CDR3: AISESDRGETQY
J: TRBJ2-3; V: TRBV2; CDR3: ASRTSGRGDTQY
J: TRBJ2-1; V: TRBV7-2; CDR3: ASSLGGQWGQF
J: TRBJ1-2; V: TRBV7-9; CDR3: ASSLSMDYGYT
J: TRBJ2-7; V: TRBV6-2/TRBV6-3; CDR3: ASSDPARYEQY
J: TRBJ2-5; V: TRBV20-1; CDR3: SARVRLAGDGETQY
J: TRBJ2-7; V: TRBV12-3/TRBV12-4; CDR3: ASSLDPQSSYEQY
J: TRBJ2-3; V: TRBV15; CDR3: ATSRDGRGTDTQY
J: TRBJ2-3; V: TRBV6-1; CDR3: ASTLFGEGRDTQY
J: TRBJ1-5; V: TRBV15; CDR3: ATSNGRLNQPQH
J: TRBJ2-5; V: TRBV12-3/TRBV12-4; CDR3: ASSLAGGPKETQY
J: TRBJ2-7; V: TRBV20-1; CDR3: SARDRTSGSYEQY
J: TRBJ2-3; V: TRBV24-1; CDR3: ATSESPGQGSSTDTQY
J: TRBJ2-1; V: TRBV7-2; CDR3: ASSFRQGLYNEQF
J: TRBJ2-1; V: TRBV29-1; CDR3: SVEGGKGVDEQF
J: TRBJ2-7; V: TRBV20-1; CDR3: SAREAGTSLYEQY
J: TRBJ1-4; V: TRBV27; CDR3: ASSLSRPSHTEKLF
J: TRBJ2-1; V: TRBV10-3; CDR3: AISRTSGNRGNEQF
J: TRBJ2-7; V: TRBV28; CDR3: ASSFAGYEQY
J: TRBJ1-2; V: TRBV27; CDR3: ASSPHQNNYGYT
J: TRBJ2-1; V: TRBV9; CDR3: ASSVATGGTRNEQF
J: TRBJ2-5; V: TRBV20-1; CDR3: SARDGRLYQETQY
J: TRBJ2-1; V: TRBV6-5; CDR3: ASSYRGRAGNEQF
J: TRBJ2-7; V: TRBV11-1; CDR3: ASSPGPSAY
J: TRBJ1-1; V: TRBV27; CDR3: ASSLSRMGRVTEAF
J: TRBJ2-7; V: TRBV4-2; CDR3: ASSRAGRSYEQY
J: TRBJ2-3; V: TRBV6-2/TRBV6-3; CDR3: ASSYSEDTQY
J: TRBJ1-1; V: TRBV20-1; CDR3: SARVEGENTEAF
J: TRBJ2-2; V: TRBV7-2; CDR3: ASSRPTSGRADGELF
J: TRBJ2-7; V: TRBV6-2/TRBV6-3; CDR3: ASSNWGGKEQY
J: TRBJ2-1; V: TRBV7-2; CDR3: ASSLVVQDNEQF